This T cell receptor beta chain derives from a study of blood T cell repertoires in COVID-19. About the study: From the United States, Italy and Spain came samples of acute and convalescent COVID-19. From T cells, B-cell-depleted T cells, or PBMCs came the material, which was cDNA or gDNA.

In the original processing: Estimation of nucleated cell counts relied on the amplification of reference gene primers. The assay was immunoSEQ multiplex PCR, and TCRdb's table has in-frame clones only and misses some. V and J calls and clone size follow that table, whereas D and trimming were derived from the DNA. The sample includes 150,000 to 180,000 clones, around 84% seen only once; the top ten take roughly 9.8%. The clonotype comes from a woman aged 50 to 60 with acute or convalescent COVID-19. The sequenced material came from peripheral blood.

The CDR3 loop reads CASSLIFGGLYGYTF. DNA of the CDR3: TGTGCCAGCAGTTTAATTTTCGGGGGGCTCTATGGCTACACCTTC. The chain couples TRBV27 to TRBJ1-2, with D possibly TRBD1 on 6 matching bases. The V end was cut by 2 bases, the J end by 4 bases, with 14 bases between. The CDR3 runs to 15 residues. The germline gives CDR1 MNHEY, CDR2 SMNVEV (reference sequence).